The next 14 T cell receptor beta chains were all read from a single sample in a study of control samples from healthy donors and cancer patients. Sequenced by immunoSEQ multiplex PCR; TCRdb stores in-frame clones only, minus some. The sample includes tens of thousands of clones, about 96% seen only once; the top ten take 0.85% to 1.4%. The sequencing input was blood. Receptor source: a woman in her late teens or twenties in good health.

The chain links TRBV7-2 to TRBJ2-1, with D perhaps being TRBD1 or TRBD2 (5 bases each). Germline V gene data show CDR1 as SGHTA and CDR2 as FQGNSA. V gave up 2 bases and J gave up 8 bases, with 13 bases separating them. The CDR3 contains 14 residues. The CDR3 nucleotides are TGTGCCAGCAGCTTATTCGGAAGGGGAGATGAGCAGTTCTTC. This gives the protein CASSLFGRGDEQFF.

This clone was recorded only once. This chain links TRBV12-3 or TRBV12-4 with TRBJ1-5, with D perhaps TRBD1 (6 bases). V was clipped by 5 bases and J by 10 bases, with 15 bases between them. This CDR3 contains 13 residues. The CDR3 DNA sequence: TGTGCCAGCAGTCCACAGGGATTAGAACCCCAGCATTTT. It translates to CASSPQGLEPQHF.

The rearrangement links TRBV6-5 to TRBJ1-1; D is unresolved. CDR3 size: 14 residues. Per the germline V gene, CDR1 is MNHEY and CDR2 is SVGAGI. The V end was cut by 4 bases, the J end by 2 bases, with 11 bases between. The CDR3: CASSWYSQNTEAFF. The CDR3 bases are TGTGCCAGCAGTTGGTACAGTCAAAACACTGAAGCTTTCTTT.

The rearrangement joins TRBV1 to TRBJ1-5. TRBV1 is labeled a pseudogene. The CDR3 contains 14 residues. The CDR3 sequence: CTSRGRLFNQPQHF. CDR3 bases: TGCACCAGCCGAGGAAGACTGTTCAATCAGCCCCAGCATTTT.

Note on this clone: A junction end diverges from the germline sequence, so it may reflect a read error. The chain couples TRBV24-1 to TRBJ1-4, with TRBD1 matching 8 bases. CDR1 KGHDR and CDR2 SFDVKD come from the germline V gene. This CDR3 is 15 amino acids long. Here the CDR3 reads CATGDPGQVHEKLFF. The CDR3 nucleotides read TGTGCCACCGGTGATCCGGGACAGGTACATGAAAAACTGTTTTTT.

This chain uses TRBV10-3 with TRBJ2-1, with D unclear. The CDR3 is 11 amino acids. The germline V and J ends were trimmed by 5 bases and 7 bases, with 6 bases remaining between them. Germline loops: CDR1 ENHRY, CDR2 SYGVKD. This chain's CDR3 is CAISSGNEQFF. In nucleotides, the CDR3 is TGTGCCATCAGTAGTGGGAATGAGCAGTTCTTC.

As DNA, the CDR3 is TGTGCCAGCAGTCGTGGACAAGCGAAAGAGACCCAGTACTTC. This sequence encodes CASSRGQAKETQYF. The chain joins TRBV5-5 to TRBJ2-5, with a weak D call TRBD1 (5 bases). V dropped 5 bases and J dropped 3 bases, with 14 bases sitting between them. CDR1 is SGHKS, CDR2 YYEKEE, per germline (reference sequence). This CDR3 spans 14 amino acids. The whole variable domain, remainder taken from reference TRBV5-5 and TRBJ2-5, is DAGVTQSPTHLIKTRGQQVTLRCSPISGHKSVSWYQQVLGQGPQFIFQYYEKEERGRGNFPDRFSARQFPNYSSELNVNALLLGDSALYLCASSRGQAKETQYFGPGTRLLVL.

V and J are TRBV4-3 and TRBJ2-1; D possibly corresponds to TRBD2 (7 bases). The CDR3 consists of 16 residues. With 0 bases removed from V and 4 bases from J, the gap between germline ends came to 13 bases. CDR1 and CDR2 from the germline V gene are LGHNA and YSLEER. DNA for the CDR3: TGCGCCAGCAGCCAAGATGTGAGGGGGGGATACAATGAGCAGTTCTTC. It specifies CASSQDVRGGYNEQFF.

The V and J genes are TRBV7-2 and TRBJ1-1; possible D gene TRBD1, 5 bases. Trimming took 3 bases from V and 10 from J, leaving 18 bases between them. Per the germline V gene, CDR1 is SGHTA and CDR2 is FQGNSA. The CDR3 runs 14 residues. The CDR3 reads CASSFLGAGDRAFF. The CDR3 DNA follows: TGTGCCAGCAGCTTTTTAGGGGCCGGGGATCGAGCTTTCTTT.

Here the CDR3 DNA reads TGTGCCAGCAGCCCCCGGACAGGGCTGAATGAAAAACTGTTTTTT. Residues: CASSPRTGLNEKLFF. The V gene is TRBV7-9, the J gene TRBJ1-4; 8 bases are a match to TRBD1. Germline V gene lookup returns CDR1 SEHNR and CDR2 FQNEAQ (reference sequence). The CDR3 contains 15 residues. V lost 5 bases to trimming and J lost 5 bases; unmatched junction nucleotides: 7.

The V and J genes are TRBV2 and TRBJ1-2; D ambiguous. Germline loops: CDR1 SNHLY, CDR2 FYNNEI. This CDR3 contains 13 residues. V shed 2 bases and J shed 13 bases, with 17 bases lying between them. CDR3 sequence: CASSEFRTPSGTF. DNA for the CDR3: TGTGCCAGCAGTGAATTCAGGACTCCCTCAGGCACCTTC.

V is TRBV5-4 and J is TRBJ1-1; TRBD1 is a possible D gene (5 bases). The germline V gene encodes CDR1 SGHNT and CDR2 YYREEE (reference sequence). The CDR3 is 14 residues long. The V end lost 2 bases, the J end lost 1 base, and 9 bases lay between the germline ends. The CDR3 sequence: CASSFFGGNTEAFF. The DNA of the CDR3 is TGTGCCAGCAGCTTTTTCGGGGGGAACACTGAAGCTTTCTTT.

The genes are TRBV4-3 and TRBJ2-1, with D tentatively TRBD1 (6 bases). V shed 1 base and J shed 6 bases, with 7 bases lying between them. The CDR3 length is 13 residues. Germline CDR1 is LGHNA and CDR2 is YSLEER. DNA of the CDR3: TGCGCCAGCAGCCAAGTAGGGGGCAATGAGCAGTTCTTC. The encoded protein is CASSQVGGNEQFF.

This sequence joins TRBV11-2 and TRBJ1-2; no firm D call. The CDR3 runs 15 residues. V lost 4 bases to trimming and J lost 4 bases, with 16 bases between them. The V gene's germline CDR1 is SGHAT and CDR2 FQNNGV. For the CDR3, the DNA is TGTGCCAGCAGCTCCACCAACCCTGGGGTCTATGGCTACACCTTC. Its translation is CASSSTNPGVYGYTF.